The clone carrying this T cell receptor (beta chain) was observed a few times. Antigen: not known. Germline V gene data show CDR1 as SNHLY and CDR2 as FYNNEI. Trimming took off 8 bases at V and 0 bases at J, with 5 bases between the two ends. CDR3 length: 12 amino acids. The PCR had 60 Vbeta and 13 Jbeta primers. How the authors handled the data: A follow-up analysis tallied 73 million or so unique TCR beta chains, roughly 9.9 million shared. The data were produced by immunoSEQ multiplex PCR, yet TCRdb's version contains in-frame clones alone and is incomplete. That table furnishes V, J and clone size, whereas the DNA furnished D and trimming. The sample has under 150,000 clones; about 74% are singletons. The data belong to a study of cytomegalovirus exposure and HLA in healthy donors. General study findings and limits: More clonal expansion characterized HLA-associated TCR beta chains than equally common others in a later analysis. Being productive about 87% or about 30% of the time was typical of most TCR beta V segments in an earlier analysis. As a later analysis revealed, the rate of TCR association differed by HLA locus, with DRB1 most and HLA-C fewest.

The chain carries TRBV2 and TRBJ1-5, with D perhaps TRBD1 (5 bases). This sequence originates from a man in his thirties or forties in good health and CMV-seronegative. The sequenced material came from PBMCs. In DNA form, the CDR3 reads TGTGCCAGCGGGGCTAGCAATCAGCCCCAGCATTTT. Translation: CASGASNQPQHF.